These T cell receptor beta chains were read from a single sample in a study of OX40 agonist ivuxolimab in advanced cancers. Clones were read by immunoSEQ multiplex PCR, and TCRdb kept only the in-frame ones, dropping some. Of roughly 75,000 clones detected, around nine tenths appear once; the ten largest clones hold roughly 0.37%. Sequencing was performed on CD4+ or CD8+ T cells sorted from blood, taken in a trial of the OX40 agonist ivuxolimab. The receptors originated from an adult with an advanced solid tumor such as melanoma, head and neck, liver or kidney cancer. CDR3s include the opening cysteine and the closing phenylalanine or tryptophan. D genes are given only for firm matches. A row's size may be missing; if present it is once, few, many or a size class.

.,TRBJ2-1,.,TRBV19,TGTGCCAGTAGTATTTTAGACAGTGTGAATGAGCAGTTCTTC,CASSILDSVNEQFF
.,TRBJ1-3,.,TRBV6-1,TGTGCCAGCAGTGAAGCGCAAGTAGGTGGAAACACCATATATTTT,CASSEAQVGGNTIYF
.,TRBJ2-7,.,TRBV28,TGTGCCAGCAGTCCATACTCGACAGGTTCCTACGAGCAGTACTTC,CASSPYSTGSYEQYF
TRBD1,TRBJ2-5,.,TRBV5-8,TGTGCCAGCAGCTTTGACAGGGGGCGAGAGACCCAGTACTTC,CASSFDRGRETQYF
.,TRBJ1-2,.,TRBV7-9,TGTGCCAGCAGCTTAAACAGCTATGGCTACACCTTC,CASSLNSYGYTF
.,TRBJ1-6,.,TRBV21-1,TGTGCCAGCACCCCAGGGGCAAACCTGGGCCCTAATTCACCCCTCCACTTT,CASTPGANLGPNSPLHF
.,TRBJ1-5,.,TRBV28,TGTGCCAGCAGAGCAGAGGGGCAGCCCCAGCATTTT,CASRAEGQPQHF
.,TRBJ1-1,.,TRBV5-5,TGTGCCAGCAGCTTCGGGGGGACTGAAGCTTTCTTT,CASSFGGTEAFF
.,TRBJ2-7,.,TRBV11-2,TGTGCCAGCAGCTTAGATTCGCCTTCCGAGCAGTACTTC,CASSLDSPSEQYF
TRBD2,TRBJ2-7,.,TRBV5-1,TGCGCCAGCAGCTTGGCGGCGGGGGGGCCCTACGAGCAGTACTTC,CASSLAAGGPYEQYF
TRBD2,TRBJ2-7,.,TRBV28,TGTGCCAGCACCCCCTCGGGAGGCTCCTACGAGCAGTACTTC,CASTPSGGSYEQYF
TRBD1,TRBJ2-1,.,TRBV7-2,TGTGCCAGCAGCTTAATGGGACAGGGGGTTGTTGAGCAGTTCTTC,CASSLMGQGVVEQFF
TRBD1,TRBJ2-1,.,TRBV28,TGTGCCAGCAGTTTAGGACAGGGGAATGAGCAGTTCTTC,CASSLGQGNEQFF
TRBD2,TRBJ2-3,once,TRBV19,TGTGCCAGTAGTATAATTCCGGGACTATCTAGCACAGATACGCAGTATTTT,CASSIIPGLSSTDTQYF
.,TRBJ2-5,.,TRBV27,TGTGCCACCAAAACTATCGAAAGGTTGGCCCAGTACTTC,CATKTIERLAQYF
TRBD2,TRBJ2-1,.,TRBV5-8,TGTGCCAGCAGCCCCGGACTAGTCCTCGATGAGCAGTTCTTC,CASSPGLVLDEQFF
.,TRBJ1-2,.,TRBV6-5,TGTGCCAGCAGCCCTAGGACAGACTATGGCTACACCTTC,CASSPRTDYGYTF
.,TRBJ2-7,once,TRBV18,TGTGCCAGCTCCCCCGACCAAGCCTACGAGCAGTACTTC,CASSPDQAYEQYF
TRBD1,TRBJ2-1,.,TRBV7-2,TGTGCCAGCAGGGCAGGGGGCTACCGGACAATCCACAATGAGCAGTTCTTC,CASRAGGYRTIHNEQFF